One sample yielded the 17 T cell receptor beta chains listed below, sequenced in a study of blood T cell repertoires in COVID-19. Only in-frame clones appear in the TCRdb table, and some are missing; sequencing was by immunoSEQ multiplex PCR. The sample lists a few hundred thousand clones, more than 90% occurring once. Sequenced: PBMCs or T cells enriched from blood (not recorded which). The receptor source for this set is a woman aged 25 to 39 who had recovered from COVID-19.

This clone was seen a few times. This rearrangement joins TRBV18 to TRBJ2-7; TRBD2 might be the D (5 bases). With 3 bases removed from V and 2 bases from J, the gap between germline ends came to 11 bases. The germline V gene has CDR1 KGHSH and CDR2 LQKENI. The CDR3 sequence is 14 residues long. CDR3 nucleotides: TGTGCCAGCTCACCTAGCGCACGAACCTACGAGCAGTACTTC. Encoded protein: CASSPSARTYEQYF.

This clone was counted a single time. The chain is built from TRBV28 and TRBJ1-4, with D perhaps TRBD1 (6 bases). V was trimmed by 5 bases and J by 1 base, leaving 14 bases between them. The CDR3 is 16 residues long. Germline-derived CDR1 and CDR2 are MDHEN and SYDVKM. The CDR3 is CASSTPLQGTNEKLFF. CDR3 nucleotide sequence: TGTGCCAGCAGTACCCCTTTACAGGGAACTAATGAAAAACTGTTTTTT.

The chain has TRBV7-2 and TRBJ1-6; the match to TRBD1 covers 9 bases. The CDR3 runs to 13 residues. Germline V gene sequence: CDR1 SGHTA, CDR2 FQGNSA. The trim removed 5 bases at V and 14 bases at J, leaving 7 bases unmatched. CDR3 sequence (DNA): TGTGCCAGCAGCGTTACAGGGGGCCAGGCCCTCCACTTT. Residues: CASSVTGGQALHF.

V usage is TRBV6-5 and J usage is TRBJ1-1; 7 nucleotides line up with TRBD1. The CDR3 spans 13 residues. Germline V gene lookup returns CDR1 MNHEY and CDR2 SVGAGI. Unmatched junction bases numbered 5, after V lost 6 bases and J lost 4 bases. The CDR3 spells CASRKPGGTEAFF. DNA for the CDR3: TGTGCCAGCAGAAAACCAGGGGGCACTGAAGCTTTCTTT.

The rearrangement links TRBV6-5 to TRBJ2-1, with TRBD1 matching 9 bases. With V trimmed by 5 bases and J by 9 bases, 11 bases remained unmatched. CDR1 and CDR2 (germline): MNHEY, SVGAGI. The CDR3 runs 15 residues. CDR3 nucleotide sequence: TGTGCCAGCAGTCATCCATACAGGGGGCGCAGTGAGCAGTTCTTC. Encoded protein: CASSHPYRGRSEQFF.

This chain uses TRBV7-3 with TRBJ2-6; 7 bases align to TRBD2. The V gene end was trimmed by 5 bases and the J gene end by 4 bases; junction bases not matched to a gene: 5. The CDR3 is made up of 15 amino acids. Germline CDR1 and CDR2: SGHTA and FQGTGA. CDR3 loop: CASSPGGSGANVLTF. For the CDR3, the DNA is TGTGCCAGCAGCCCCGGGGGGTCAGGGGCCAACGTCCTGACTTTC.

The chain employs TRBV2 and TRBJ2-2, with 8 bases identical to TRBD1. With V trimmed by 6 bases and J by 2 bases, 8 bases remained unmatched. The CDR3 is made up of 16 amino acids. Germline V gene lookup returns CDR1 SNHLY and CDR2 FYNNEI. This CDR3 is CASRDREKVNTGELFF. The CDR3 region has the DNA TGTGCCAGCAGGGACAGGGAAAAAGTTAACACCGGGGAGCTGTTTTTT.

The chain employs TRBV28 and TRBJ1-2; D is perhaps TRBD1 (6 bases). The CDR3 totals 16 residues. Germline-derived CDR1 and CDR2 are MDHEN and SYDVKM. The germline V and J ends were trimmed by 2 bases and 9 bases, with 22 bases remaining between them. CDR3: CASSLRAGATGLSYTF. Written as DNA, the CDR3 is TGTGCCAGCAGTTTAAGGGCAGGGGCCACGGGTCTAAGCTACACCTTC.

This clone occurred a few times. The chain uses TRBV7-8 and TRBJ2-2; D perhaps matches TRBD1 (5 bases). Germline values: CDR1 SGHVS, CDR2 FQNEAQ. V dropped 2 bases and J dropped 7 bases, with 17 bases sitting between them. The CDR3 covers 16 residues. The CDR3 sequence: CASSLHGQGANGELFF. The CDR3, as DNA: TGTGCCAGCAGCTTACACGGACAAGGGGCGAACGGGGAGCTGTTTTTT.

The J gene is TRBJ1-5, the V gene TRBV2, with 7 positions matching TRBD1. Germline V gene data show CDR1 as SNHLY and CDR2 as FYNNEI. V was pared by 5 bases and J by 4 bases, with 8 bases of the junction left unmatched. CDR3 length: 15 amino acids. The CDR3 DNA is TGTGCCAGCAGTTCTAGGACAGGTGGGAATCAGCCCCAGCATTTT. It translates to CASSSRTGGNQPQHF.

The chain couples TRBV28 to TRBJ1-2, with 11 nucleotides matching TRBD1. Unmatched junction bases numbered 4, after V lost 4 bases and J lost 3 bases. The length of the CDR3 is 15 residues. Germline CDR1 is MDHEN and CDR2 is SYDVKM. CDR3 region: CASSSGQGAYYGYTF. The CDR3 region has the DNA TGTGCCAGCAGTTCCGGACAGGGGGCGTACTATGGCTACACCTTC.

The chain has TRBV7-9 and TRBJ1-3; D possibly corresponds to TRBD1 (6 bases). Germline CDR1 and CDR2: SEHNR and FQNEAQ (reference sequence). This CDR3 is 15 amino acids long. V was clipped by 1 base and J by 8 bases, with 15 bases between them. CDR3 region: CASSLEGSAGDTIYF. CDR3 DNA sequence: TGTGCCAGCAGCTTAGAGGGGTCCGCAGGGGACACCATATATTTT.

The V gene is TRBV2, the J gene TRBJ2-6; D ambiguous. The CDR3 spans 15 residues. V lost 2 bases to trimming and J lost 4 bases, with 9 bases between them. Germline loops: CDR1 SNHLY, CDR2 FYNNEI. The CDR3: CASSERGTGANVLTF. As DNA, the CDR3 is TGTGCCAGCAGTGAAAGAGGTACAGGGGCCAACGTCCTGACTTTC.

The V gene is TRBV18, the J gene TRBJ2-1; 7 bases line up with TRBD2. The CDR3 extends over 17 amino acids. J lost 7 bases, V lost 1 base, and 13 bases had no gene match. The germline V gene encodes CDR1 KGHSH and CDR2 LQKENI. In nucleotides, the CDR3 is TGTGCCAGCTCACCACGAAGCGGGGCCACCCTTGGGAATGAGCAGTTCTTC. Protein product: CASSPRSGATLGNEQFF.

The gene calls are TRBV15 and TRBJ2-1; 8 bases are a match to TRBD1. V was clipped by 5 bases and J by 7 bases; unmatched bases: 4. The CDR3 spans 13 residues. The V gene's germline CDR1 is LNHNV and CDR2 YYDKDF (reference sequence). CDR3 DNA sequence: TGTGCCACCAGCCGGACAGGGTTTAATGAGCAGTTCTTC. Translation: CATSRTGFNEQFF.

The chain recombines TRBV7-8 with TRBJ1-2, with 8 bases identical to TRBD1. Germline CDR1 is SGHVS and CDR2 is FQNEAQ. The CDR3 consists of 18 residues. After removal of 4 bases from V and 0 bases from J, the junction contained 13 bases not matched to a gene. This CDR3 reads CASSWDGTGVGSNYGYTF. The CDR3, as DNA: TGTGCCAGCAGCTGGGATGGGACAGGCGTGGGATCTAACTATGGCTACACCTTC.

The CDR3 here is CATSPGQSYEQYF. CDR3 sequence (DNA): TGTGCCACCAGTCCGGGACAGTCCTACGAGCAGTACTTC. The chain is built from TRBV24-1 and TRBJ2-7; TRBD1 matches at 7 bases. Germline assignment: CDR1 KGHDR and CDR2 SFDVKD. CDR3 size: 13 residues. V dropped 6 bases and J dropped 1; count of bases not matched to a gene: 2.